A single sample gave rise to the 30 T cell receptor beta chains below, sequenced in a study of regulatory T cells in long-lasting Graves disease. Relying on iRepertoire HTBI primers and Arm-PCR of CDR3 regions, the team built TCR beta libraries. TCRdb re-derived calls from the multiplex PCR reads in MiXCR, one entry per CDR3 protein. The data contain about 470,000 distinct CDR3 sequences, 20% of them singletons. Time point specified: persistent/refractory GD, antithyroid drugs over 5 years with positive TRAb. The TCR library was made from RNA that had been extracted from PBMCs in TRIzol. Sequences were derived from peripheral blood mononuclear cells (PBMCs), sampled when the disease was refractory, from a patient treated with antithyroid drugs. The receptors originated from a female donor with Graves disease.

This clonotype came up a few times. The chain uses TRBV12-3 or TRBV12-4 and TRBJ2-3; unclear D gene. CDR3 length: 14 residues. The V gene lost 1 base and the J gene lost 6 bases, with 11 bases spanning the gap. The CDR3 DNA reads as TGTGCCAGCAGTTTAGAGACCCACGCGGATACGCAGTATTTT. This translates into CASSLETHADTQYF.

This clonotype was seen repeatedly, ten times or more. CDR3 in amino acids: CAWSPVDRETQYF. The CDR3 DNA follows: TGTGCCTGGAGTCCGGTCGATCGGGAGACCCAGTACTTC. This sequence joins TRBV30 and TRBJ2-5; D is undetermined. V was pared by 2 bases and J by 5 bases, with 12 bases between. The CDR3 contains 13 residues. The germline gives CDR1 GTSNPN, CDR2 SVGIG (reference sequence).

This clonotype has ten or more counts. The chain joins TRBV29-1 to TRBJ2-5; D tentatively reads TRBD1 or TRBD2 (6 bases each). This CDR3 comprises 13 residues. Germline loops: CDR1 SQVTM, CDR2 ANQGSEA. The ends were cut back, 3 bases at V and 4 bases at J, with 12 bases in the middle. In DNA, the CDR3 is TGCAGCGTTGAGGAGGGGGGACGAGAGACCCAGTACTTC. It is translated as CSVEEGGRETQYF. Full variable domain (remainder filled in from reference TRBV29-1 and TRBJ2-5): SAVISQKPSRDICQRGTSLTIQCQVDSQVTMMFWYRQQPGQSLTLIATANQGSEATYESGFVIDKFPISRPNLTFSTLTVSNMSPEDSSIYLCSVEEGGRETQYFGPGTRLLVL.

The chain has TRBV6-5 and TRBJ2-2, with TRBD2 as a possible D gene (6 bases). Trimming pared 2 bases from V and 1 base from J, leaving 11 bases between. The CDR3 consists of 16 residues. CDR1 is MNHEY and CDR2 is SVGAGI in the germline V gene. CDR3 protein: CASSYRDLGNTGELFF. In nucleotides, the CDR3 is TGTGCCAGCAGTTACCGGGACTTAGGGAACACCGGGGAGCTGTTTTTT.

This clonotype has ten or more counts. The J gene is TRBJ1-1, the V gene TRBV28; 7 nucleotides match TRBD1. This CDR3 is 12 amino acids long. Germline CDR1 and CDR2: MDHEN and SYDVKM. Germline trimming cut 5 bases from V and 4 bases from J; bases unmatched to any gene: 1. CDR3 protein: CASSDRVTEAFF. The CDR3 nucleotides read TGTGCCAGCAGTGACAGGGTCACTGAAGCTTTCTTT.

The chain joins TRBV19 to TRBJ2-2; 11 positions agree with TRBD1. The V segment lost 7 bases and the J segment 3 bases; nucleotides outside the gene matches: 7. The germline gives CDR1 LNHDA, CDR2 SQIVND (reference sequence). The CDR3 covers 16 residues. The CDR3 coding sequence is TGTGCCAGTACCCGGACAGGGGGCGCAGACACCGGGGAGCTGTTTTTT. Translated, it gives CASTRTGGADTGELFF.

The CDR3 region is CASSSTKNEQFF. DNA of the CDR3: TGTGCCAGCTCATCAACTAAGAATGAGCAGTTCTTC. The gene calls are TRBV18 and TRBJ2-1; D is unresolved. CDR1 is KGHSH and CDR2 is LQKENI in the germline V gene. CDR3 length: 12 residues. The V and J ends lost 5 bases and 7 bases respectively, with 9 bases between them.

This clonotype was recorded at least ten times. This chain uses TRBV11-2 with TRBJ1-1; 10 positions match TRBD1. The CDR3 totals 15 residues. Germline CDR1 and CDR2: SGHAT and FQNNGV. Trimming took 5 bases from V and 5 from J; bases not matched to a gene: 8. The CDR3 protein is CASSHRQGAVTEAFF. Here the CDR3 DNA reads TGTGCCAGCAGCCATAGACAGGGGGCAGTTACTGAAGCTTTCTTT.

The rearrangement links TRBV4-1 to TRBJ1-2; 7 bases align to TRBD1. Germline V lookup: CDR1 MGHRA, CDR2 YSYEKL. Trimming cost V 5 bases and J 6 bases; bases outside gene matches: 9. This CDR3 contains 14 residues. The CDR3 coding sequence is TGCGCCAGCAGCTTGGCCGGGACAGTCCATGGCTACACCTTC. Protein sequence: CASSLAGTVHGYTF.

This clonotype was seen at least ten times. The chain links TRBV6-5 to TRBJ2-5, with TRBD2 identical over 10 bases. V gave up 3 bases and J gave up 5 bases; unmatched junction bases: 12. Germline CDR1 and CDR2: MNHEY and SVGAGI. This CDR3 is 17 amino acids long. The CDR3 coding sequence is TGTGCCAGCAGTTATTTGCTAGCGGGAGTGAGTTCGGAGACCCAGTACTTC. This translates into CASSYLLAGVSSETQYF.

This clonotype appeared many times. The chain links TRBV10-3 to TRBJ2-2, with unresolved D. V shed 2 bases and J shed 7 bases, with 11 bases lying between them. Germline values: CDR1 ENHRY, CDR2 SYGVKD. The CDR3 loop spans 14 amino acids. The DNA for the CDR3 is TGTGCCATCAGTGAGGACCTAGTCATCGGGGAGCTGTTTTTT. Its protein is CAISEDLVIGELFF.

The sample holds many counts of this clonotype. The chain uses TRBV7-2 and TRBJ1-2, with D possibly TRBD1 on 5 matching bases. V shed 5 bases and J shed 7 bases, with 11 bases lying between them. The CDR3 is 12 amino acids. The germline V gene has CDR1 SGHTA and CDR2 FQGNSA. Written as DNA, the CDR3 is TGTGCCAGCAGCATATCAGGGCCTGGCTACACCTTC. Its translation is CASSISGPGYTF.

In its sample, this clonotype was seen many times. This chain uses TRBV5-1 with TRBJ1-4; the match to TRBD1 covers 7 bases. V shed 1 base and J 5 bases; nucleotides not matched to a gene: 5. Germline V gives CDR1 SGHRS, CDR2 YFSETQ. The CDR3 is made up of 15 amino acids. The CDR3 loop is CASSLKTGINEKLFF. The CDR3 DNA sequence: TGCGCCAGCAGCTTGAAGACAGGGATAAATGAAAAACTGTTTTTT.

As DNA, the CDR3 is TGTGCCAGTAGTATGACGGGAGGGTGGGGAGAGACCCAGTACTTC. As protein: CASSMTGGWGETQYF. The chain recombines TRBV19 with TRBJ2-5; 8 bases are shared with TRBD2. V lost 3 bases and J lost 4; bases outside the gene matches: 7. Germline assignment: CDR1 LNHDA and CDR2 SQIVND (reference sequence). CDR3 length: 15 residues.

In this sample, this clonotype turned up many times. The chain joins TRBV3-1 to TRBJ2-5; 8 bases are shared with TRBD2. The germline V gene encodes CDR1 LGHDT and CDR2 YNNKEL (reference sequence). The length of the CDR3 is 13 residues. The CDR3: CATELGRVGTQYF. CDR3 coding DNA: TGTGCAACCGAGCTCGGGAGGGTGGGGACCCAGTACTTC.

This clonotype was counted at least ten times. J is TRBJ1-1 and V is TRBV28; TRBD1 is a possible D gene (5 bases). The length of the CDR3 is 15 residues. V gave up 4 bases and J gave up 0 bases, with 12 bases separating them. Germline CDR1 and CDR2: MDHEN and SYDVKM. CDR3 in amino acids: CASSSSKTVNTEAFF. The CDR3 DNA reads TGTGCCAGCAGTTCCTCAAAGACAGTGAACACTGAAGCTTTCTTT. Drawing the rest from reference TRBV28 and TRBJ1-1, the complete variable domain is DVKVTQSSRYLVKRTGEKVFLECVQDMDHENMFWYRQDPGLGLRLIYFSYDVKMKEKGDIPEGYSVSREKKERFSLILESASTNQTSMYLCASSSSKTVNTEAFFGQGTRLTVV.

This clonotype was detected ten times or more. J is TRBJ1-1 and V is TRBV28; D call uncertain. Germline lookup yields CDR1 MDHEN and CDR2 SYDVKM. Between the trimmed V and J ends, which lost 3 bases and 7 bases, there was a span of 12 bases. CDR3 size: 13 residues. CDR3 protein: CASSFNGRSEAFF. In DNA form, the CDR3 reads TGTGCCAGCAGTTTTAACGGACGAAGTGAAGCTTTCTTT.

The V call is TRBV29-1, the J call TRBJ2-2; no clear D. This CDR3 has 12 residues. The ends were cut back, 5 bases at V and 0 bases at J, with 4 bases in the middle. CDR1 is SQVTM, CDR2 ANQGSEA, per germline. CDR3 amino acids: CSVNTNTGELFF. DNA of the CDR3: TGCAGCGTTAACACGAACACCGGGGAGCTGTTTTTT.

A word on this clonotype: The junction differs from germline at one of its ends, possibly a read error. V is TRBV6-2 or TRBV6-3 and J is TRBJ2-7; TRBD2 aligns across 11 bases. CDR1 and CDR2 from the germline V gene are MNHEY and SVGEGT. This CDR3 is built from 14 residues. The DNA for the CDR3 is TGTACCAGCAGTCCCGGGACTAGCGGCTACGAGCAGTACTTC. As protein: CTSSPGTSGYEQYF.

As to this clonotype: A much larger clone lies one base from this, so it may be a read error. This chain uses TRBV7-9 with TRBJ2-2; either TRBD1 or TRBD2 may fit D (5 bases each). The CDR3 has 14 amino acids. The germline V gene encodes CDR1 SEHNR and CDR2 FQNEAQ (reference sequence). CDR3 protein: CASSFRQNTGELLF. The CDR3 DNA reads TGTGCCAGCAGCTTTCGACAGAACACCGGGGAGCTGCTTTTT.

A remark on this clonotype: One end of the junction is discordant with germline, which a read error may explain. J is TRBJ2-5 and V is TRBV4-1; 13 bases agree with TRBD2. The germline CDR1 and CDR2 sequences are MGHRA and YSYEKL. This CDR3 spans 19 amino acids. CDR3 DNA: TGCGCCAGCAGCCAAGTTATTATCGGGACTAGCGGGATCCAAGAGGCCCAGTACTTC. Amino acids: CASSQVIIGTSGIQEAQYF.

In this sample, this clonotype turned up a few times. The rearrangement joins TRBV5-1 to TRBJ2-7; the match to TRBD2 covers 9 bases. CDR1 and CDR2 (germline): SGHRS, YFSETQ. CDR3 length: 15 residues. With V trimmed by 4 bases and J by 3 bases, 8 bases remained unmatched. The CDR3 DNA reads TGCGCCAGCAGCCAACTAGCGGGCCCTTTCTACGAGCAGTACTTC. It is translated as CASSQLAGPFYEQYF.

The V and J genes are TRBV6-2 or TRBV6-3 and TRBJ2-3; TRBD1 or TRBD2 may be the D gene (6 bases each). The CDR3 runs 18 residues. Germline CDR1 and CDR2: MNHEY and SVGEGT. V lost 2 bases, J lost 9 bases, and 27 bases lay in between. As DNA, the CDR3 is TGTGCCAGCAGTTACCCGGGAGCACTGGGGGACAACATTGGGACGCAGTATTTT. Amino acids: CASSYPGALGDNIGTQYF.

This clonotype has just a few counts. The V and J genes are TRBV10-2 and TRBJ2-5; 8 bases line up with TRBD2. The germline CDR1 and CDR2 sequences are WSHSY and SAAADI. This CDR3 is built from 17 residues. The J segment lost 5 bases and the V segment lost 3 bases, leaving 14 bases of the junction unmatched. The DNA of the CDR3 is TGCGCCAGCAGTGATGGTAGCGGGACCCCCGCGGCGGAGACCCAGTACTTC. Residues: CASSDGSGTPAAETQYF.

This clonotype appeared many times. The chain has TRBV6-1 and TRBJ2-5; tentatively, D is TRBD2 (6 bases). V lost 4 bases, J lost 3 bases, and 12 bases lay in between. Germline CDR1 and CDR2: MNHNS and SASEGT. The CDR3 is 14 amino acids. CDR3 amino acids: CASSVLASKETQYF. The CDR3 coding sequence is TGTGCCAGCAGTGTTCTAGCGTCTAAAGAGACCCAGTACTTC.

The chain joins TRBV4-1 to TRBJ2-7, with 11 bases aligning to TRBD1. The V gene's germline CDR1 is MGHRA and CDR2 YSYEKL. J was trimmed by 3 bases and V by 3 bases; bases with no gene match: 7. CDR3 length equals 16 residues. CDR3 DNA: TGCGCCAGCAGCCACGCTCCCGGGACAGGGGGCTACGAGCAGTACTTC. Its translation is CASSHAPGTGGYEQYF.

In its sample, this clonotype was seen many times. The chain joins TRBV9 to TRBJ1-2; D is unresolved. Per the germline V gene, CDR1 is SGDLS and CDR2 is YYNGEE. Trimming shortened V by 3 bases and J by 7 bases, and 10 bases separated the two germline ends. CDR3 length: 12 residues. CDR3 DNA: TGTGCCAGCAGCGGGCTCGGGCTTGGCTACACCTTC. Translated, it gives CASSGLGLGYTF.

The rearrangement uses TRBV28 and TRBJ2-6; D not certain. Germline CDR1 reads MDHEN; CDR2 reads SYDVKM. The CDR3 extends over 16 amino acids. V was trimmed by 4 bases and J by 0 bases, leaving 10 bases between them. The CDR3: CASSYWNASGANVLTF. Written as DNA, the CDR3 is TGTGCCAGCAGTTACTGGAACGCCTCTGGGGCCAACGTCCTGACTTTC.

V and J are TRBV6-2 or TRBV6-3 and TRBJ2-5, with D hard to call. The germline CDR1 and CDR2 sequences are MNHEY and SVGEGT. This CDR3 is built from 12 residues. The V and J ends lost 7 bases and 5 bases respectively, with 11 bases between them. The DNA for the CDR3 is TGTGCCAGCACCCCAGATAGGGAGACCCAGTACTTC. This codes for CASTPDRETQYF.

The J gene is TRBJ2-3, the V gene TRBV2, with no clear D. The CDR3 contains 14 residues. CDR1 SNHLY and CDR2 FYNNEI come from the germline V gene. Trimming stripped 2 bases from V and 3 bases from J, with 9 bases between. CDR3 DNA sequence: TGTGCCAGCAGTGAACTGTCCGCTACAGATACGCAGTATTTT. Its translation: CASSELSATDTQYF.